This TCR beta chain was sequenced for a study of blood T cell repertoires in COVID-19. As for the study in general: Collection of acute and convalescent COVID-19 samples took place in the United States, Italy and Spain. PBMCs, B-cell-depleted T cells, or T cells were the source of the cDNA or gDNA that made up the material.

Germline V gene sequence: CDR1 SGHVS, CDR2 FNYEAQ. With 5 bases removed from V and 0 bases from J, the gap between germline ends came to 13 bases. The length of the CDR3 is 16 residues. Assay used: immunoSEQ multiplex PCR; TCRdb lists only in-frame clones, some missing. This sample has about 83,000 clones, with roughly 87% found just once. The J gene is TRBJ2-2, the V gene TRBV7-6; D gene unclear. The TCR sequence derives from a woman between 45 and 60 years old with active or convalescent COVID-19. Sequenced: peripheral blood. Written as DNA, the CDR3 is TGTGCCAGCAGCCCACGGGTGGTTTCGAACACCGGGGAGCTGTTTTTT. This codes for CASSPRVVSNTGELFF.